This TCR beta chain originates from a study of T cells after yellow fever vaccination (dated by TCRdb to the late 2010s). Background on the whole study: The SMART-Seq v4 Ultra Low Input RNA kit was used to prepare libraries from fractions with low cell numbers. Blood was drawn at multiple timepoints before and after primary and secondary immunization, with bulk PBMC replicates and cell subsets isolated. To follow T-cell clones before and after primary and booster YFV17D yellow fever vaccination, bulk TCR alpha and beta repertoires were sequenced over time. Two healthy male donors, one aged 18 to 30 and one aged 30 to 39 years, were included in the cohort. Points the paper makes about the study in general: After the booster, most clones that had expanded after primary vaccination were detected again (around 97% of CD4 and more than 80% of CD8), suggesting broad maintenance of memory. A small fraction of clonotypes appeared in both the CD4 and CD8 compartments, likely as a result of convergent recombination. Compared with the primary T-cell response, the secondary T-cell response was weaker but faster, peaking on day 5 rather than day 15. Computational filtering was required because FACS-sorted repertoires could contain abundant contaminating clonotypes from the bulk population. Because only a couple of donors were included in the study, the extent to which the findings can be generalized is limited.

The reads were generated on an Illumina NovaSeq 6000. Synthesis of TCR cDNA relied on 5'RACE template switching, a step that introduced a universal primer site along with unique molecular identifiers. Priming of cDNA synthesis was performed from both the TCR alpha and TCR beta constant segments. Libraries were amplified in two PCR steps, with sample barcodes and sequencing adapters added in the second step. Libraries were sequenced on Illumina HiSeq 2500 (2x100 bp) or NovaSeq (2x150 bp). Per the authors' processing: Demultiplexing of reads and collapsing into UMI consensus sequences were performed with MIGEC, and V(D)J alignment was carried out with MiXCR. Vaccine-responding clonotypes were identified with edgeR using replicate PBMC samples, with FDR below 0.01 and a log2 fold change above 5 up to day 15 being required. Bulk clonotypes were assigned CD4 or CD8 identity according to which sequenced CD4 or CD8 repertoire held them at higher abundance. TCRdb reprocessing: public reads trimmed at Q25 with fastp, clones called with MiXCR, in-frame beta chains kept. Rows with a matching CDR3 protein are joined into one entry that keeps the most common DNA and genes. The V and J calls shown here were made by TCRdb, not taken from the authors' results. The sample table lists hundreds of thousands of distinct CDR3 sequences, 9.5% to 15% of them with a count of one. Roughly 3.1% of the sample is held by the ten biggest clonotypes.

A remark on this clonotype: This clone's antigen is unknown. Base qualities were left out, and no much larger clone turns up one base away.

The treatment or condition tag for this specimen amounts to: live attenuated yellow fever vaccine strain. PBMCs were isolated from peripheral blood using a standard Ficoll-Paque protocol. CD4 and CD8 T-cell fractions were isolated with Dynabeads CD4 and CD8 positive selection kits. RNA was extracted with TriZol from bulk PBMCs, CD4 and CD8 fractions, and dextramer-positive and dextramer-negative fractions. V was cut back by 3 bases and J by 1 base, leaving a gap of 16 bases between them. CDR3 length: 17 amino acids, cysteine to phenylalanine. The entry retains the CDR3 DNA only, 51 bases that are in frame from base 1. The germline V gene (reference sequence) sets CDR1 to MNHNY and CDR2 to SVGAGI.

The starting material was CD4+ T cells sorted from PBMCs, obtained 15 days after the yellow fever booster vaccination. The rearranged chain carries TRBV6-6 and TRBJ1-5, with the D gene too uncertain to name. The TCR sequence derives from a man in his late teens or twenties who received the YFV17D yellow fever vaccine. CDR3 reads: CASSYFFFSRSNQPQHF. The DNA sequence follows: TGTGCCAGCAGTTATTTCTTTTTTAGTCGAAGCAATCAGCCCCAGCATTTT.